This T cell receptor (beta chain) emerged from a study of OX40 agonist ivuxolimab in advanced cancers. TCRdb keeps only in-frame clones here, not all; method: immunoSEQ multiplex PCR. The sample lists roughly 83,000 clones; less than 95% were seen once. Germline V gives CDR1 MNHEY, CDR2 SMNVEV (reference sequence). V was pared by 4 bases and J by 4 bases, with 8 bases between. The CDR3 is 13 amino acids. The sample consisted of CD4+ or CD8+ T cells sorted from blood, taken in a trial of the OX40 agonist ivuxolimab. The chain combines TRBV27 with TRBJ1-5; D is unclear. The sequence derives from an adult with an advanced solid tumor such as melanoma, head and neck, liver or kidney cancer. CDR3 coding DNA: TGTGCCAGCAGTTCATTTGGTAATCAGCCCCAGCATTTT. As protein: CASSSFGNQPQHF.